Listed here are 21 T cell receptor beta chains from one sample, sequenced in a study of blood T cells in healthy people across ages. With a J-beta primer mix and a sample-barcoded 5' primer, a second PCR ran about 6 to 11 cycles. From the 5' RACE reads, TCRdb called clonotypes with MiXCR, one entry per CDR3 protein. This repertoire shows approximately 1.5 million distinct CDR3 sequences, around 36% found once; its top ten account for around 11%. Sequencing used blood. The origin of the receptors is a woman younger than 45 in good health.

A single count supports this clonotype. At one end the junction does not follow the germline gene, possibly because of a read error. The chain joins TRBV20-1 to TRBJ2-7, with 8 bases identical to TRBD1. The CDR3 length is 14 residues. The germline V gene has CDR1 DFQATT and CDR2 SNEGSKA (reference sequence). The CDR3 bases are TGCAGTGCAAGAGCCGGGACAGGACTCCACGAGCAGTACTTC. This codes for CSARAGTGLHEQYF.

The CDR3 coding sequence is TGTGCCATCAGTGAGGGTCTAGCGGGGATATACGAGCAGTACTTC. It is translated as CAISEGLAGIYEQYF. The rearrangement joins TRBV10-3 to TRBJ2-7; 9 bases align to TRBD2. The CDR3 is 15 amino acids. Germline loops: CDR1 ENHRY, CDR2 SYGVKD. V was clipped by 2 bases and J by 4 bases; unmatched bases: 6.

The chain employs TRBV6-1 and TRBJ1-2; a weak D match, TRBD1 (5 bases). The length of the CDR3 is 13 residues. Trimming removed 0 bases at V and 4 bases at J, with 6 bases between. CDR1 and CDR2 (germline): MNHNS, SASEGT. The CDR3 loop reads CASSEAGVYGYTF. In DNA form, the CDR3 reads TGTGCCAGCAGTGAAGCGGGGGTCTATGGCTACACCTTC.

This clonotype was counted ten times or more. The chain has TRBV2 and TRBJ2-4, with D possibly TRBD1 on 5 matching bases. Germline lookup yields CDR1 SNHLY and CDR2 FYNNEI. This CDR3 is 11 amino acids long. Trimming pared 9 bases from V and 8 bases from J, leaving 11 bases between. The CDR3 DNA sequence: TGTGCCAGTACAGGATTCGACATTCAGTACTTC. Translation: CASTGFDIQYF.

The rearrangement joins TRBV20-1 to TRBJ2-1; unclear D gene. This CDR3 is 13 amino acids long. Trimming took 1 base from V and 6 from J, leaving 10 bases between them. Germline lookup yields CDR1 DFQATT and CDR2 SNEGSKA (reference sequence). CDR3 DNA: TGCAGTGCTAGAGGGCCGAAAATCAATGAGCAGTTCTTC. This encodes CSARGPKINEQFF.

This clonotype was observed a few times. The rearrangement joins TRBV5-1 to TRBJ1-2; the D gene is possibly TRBD1 (5 bases). Germline CDR1 and CDR2: SGHRS and YFSETQ. V dropped 0 bases and J dropped 11 bases, with 14 bases sitting between them. CDR3 length equals 13 residues. CDR3 region: CASSLGQPIGYTF. The DNA for the CDR3 is TGCGCCAGCAGCTTGGGACAGCCGATAGGATACACCTTC.

This clonotype appeared a few times. V gene TRBV20-1 combines with J gene TRBJ1-1; possible D gene TRBD1, 6 bases. The CDR3 covers 15 residues. Germline lookup yields CDR1 DFQATT and CDR2 SNEGSKA (reference sequence). Trimming pared 2 bases from V and 1 base from J, leaving 14 bases between. As DNA, the CDR3 is TGCAGTGCTAGACCAACGGGGGGCTGGAACACTGAAGCTTTCTTT. Translated, it gives CSARPTGGWNTEAFF.

The chain combines TRBV7-8 with TRBJ2-7; D is possibly TRBD1 or TRBD2 (5 bases each). CDR1 is SGHVS and CDR2 is FQNEAQ in the germline V gene. This CDR3 spans 16 amino acids. The V gene lost 3 bases and the J gene lost 0 bases, with 15 bases spanning the gap. The DNA of the CDR3 is TGTGCCAGCAGCTTGTCCCTGTCAGGGAGCTCCTACGAGCAGTACTTC. Protein sequence: CASSLSLSGSSYEQYF.

This clonotype was found a few times. The V and J genes are TRBV20-1 and TRBJ2-5; D is ambiguous. Germline lookup yields CDR1 DFQATT and CDR2 SNEGSKA (reference sequence). Trimming pared 6 bases from V and 5 bases from J, leaving 10 bases between. This CDR3 region has 11 residues. CDR3 DNA: TGCAGTGCATCAGTGGGGGAGACCCAGTACTTC. It encodes CSASVGETQYF.

The chain employs TRBV11-1 and TRBJ1-1; D gene unclear. The CDR3 contains 15 residues. Germline values: CDR1 SGHAT, CDR2 FQDESV (reference sequence). V was pared by 2 bases and J by 0 bases, with 10 bases between. CDR3 amino acids: CASSLRWQLNTEAFF. In DNA form, the CDR3 reads TGTGCCAGCAGCTTACGGTGGCAGTTGAACACTGAAGCTTTCTTT. The variable domain in full, completed from reference TRBV11-1 and TRBJ1-1, reads EAEVAQSPRYKITEKSQAVAFWCDPISGHATLYWYRQILGQGPELLVQFQDESVVDDSQLPKDRFSAERLKGVDSTLKIQPAELGDSAMYLCASSLRWQLNTEAFFGQGTRLTVV.

This clonotype was seen more than once but under ten times. The chain uses TRBV7-3 and TRBJ1-1, with 7 bases fitting TRBD1. The CDR3 spans 13 residues. Unmatched junction bases numbered 2, after V lost 5 bases and J lost 2 bases. In germline, CDR1 is SGHTA, CDR2 FQGTGA. CDR3 sequence (DNA): TGTGCCAGCAGCCGGGACAGTAACACTGAAGCTTTCTTT. Translating it yields CASSRDSNTEAFF.

This clonotype has a handful of counts. V gene TRBV30 combines with J gene TRBJ1-6; 9 bases are shared with TRBD1. The CDR3 sequence is 14 residues long. V lost 4 bases, J lost 6 bases, and 4 bases stayed unmatched. Germline loops: CDR1 GTSNPN, CDR2 SVGIG (reference sequence). Here the CDR3 reads CAWTQGQGNSPLHF. The CDR3, as DNA: TGTGCCTGGACCCAGGGACAGGGTAATTCACCCCTCCACTTT.

There are a few counts of this clonotype. J is TRBJ2-7 and V is TRBV27; tentative D call: TRBD2 (6 bases). The germline V gene has CDR1 MNHEY and CDR2 SMNVEV (reference sequence). Deletions cut 6 bases from V and 1 base from J, with 16 bases between. This CDR3 has 15 amino acids. CDR3 residues: CASSSPGTPSYEQYF. The CDR3 nucleotides read TGTGCCAGCAGCTCTCCCGGGACTCCGTCCTACGAGCAGTACTTC.

The chain joins TRBV6-6 to TRBJ1-1; 7 nucleotides align to TRBD1. The V gene end was trimmed by 1 base and the J gene end by 0 bases; junction bases not matched to a gene: 5. This CDR3 has 16 amino acids. Germline CDR1 MNHNY, CDR2 SVGAGI (reference sequence). The DNA of the CDR3 is TGTGCCAGCAGTTACTGGGGACAGACTATGAACACTGAAGCTTTCTTT. Translation gives CASSYWGQTMNTEAFF.

In this sample, this clonotype turned up many times. The rearrangement joins TRBV20-1 to TRBJ2-7; no firm D call. Germline V gives CDR1 DFQATT, CDR2 SNEGSKA (reference sequence). Trimming took off 3 bases at V and 3 bases at J, with 15 bases between the two ends. CDR3 length: 14 residues. The DNA for the CDR3 is TGCAGTGCTAGTCTACCTCCGGGCTACTACGAGCAGTACTTC. This codes for CSASLPPGYYEQYF.

This clonotype turned up a few times. The chain combines TRBV3-1 with TRBJ2-4; D not resolved. This CDR3 is 13 amino acids long. The germline CDR1 and CDR2 sequences are LGHDT and YNNKEL (reference sequence). With 7 bases removed from V and 0 bases from J, the gap between germline ends came to 7 bases. Written as DNA, the CDR3 is TGTGCCAGCAAAGATGGAGCCAAAAACATTCAGTACTTC. It translates to CASKDGAKNIQYF. Using reference TRBV3-1 and TRBJ2-4 for the parts outside the CDR3, the full variable domain is DTAVSQTPKYLVTQMGNDKSIKCEQNLGHDTMYWYKQDSKKFLKIMFSYNNKELIINETVPNRFSPKSPDKAHLNLHINSLELGDSAVYFCASKDGAKNIQYFGAGTRLSVL.

This clonotype has just a few counts. This chain connects TRBV27 to TRBJ1-2; TRBD1 aligns across 7 bases. The CDR3 contains 13 residues. The germline V gene has CDR1 MNHEY and CDR2 SMNVEV (reference sequence). V shed 7 bases and J 2 bases; nucleotides not matched to a gene: 4. The CDR3 loop reads CASTQTGNYGYTF. Here the CDR3 DNA reads TGTGCCAGCACCCAGACAGGGAACTATGGCTACACCTTC.

The chain has TRBV20-1 and TRBJ1-6; D gene unclear. The V and J ends lost 6 bases and 1 base respectively, with 13 bases between them. CDR1 and CDR2 (germline): DFQATT, SNEGSKA (reference sequence). The CDR3 contains 15 residues. Here the CDR3 DNA reads TGCAGTGCCTCAGGCGGGGTTTCCTATAATTCACCCCTCCACTTT. This translates into CSASGGVSYNSPLHF.

The V and J genes are TRBV2 and TRBJ1-2, with 10 bases matching TRBD1. The CDR3 is 15 amino acids. The junction had 5 bases not matched to a gene; V was cut back by 7 bases and J by 0 bases. Germline V gene sequence: CDR1 SNHLY, CDR2 FYNNEI. The CDR3 region is CASTPGQGPNYGYTF. The CDR3 DNA reads TGTGCCAGCACCCCGGGACAGGGGCCTAACTATGGCTACACCTTC.

This clonotype was seen a few times. The V and J genes are TRBV6-1 and TRBJ2-7, with D perhaps matching TRBD1 or TRBD2 (6 bases each). The CDR3 has 14 amino acids. Germline V gene data show CDR1 as MNHNS and CDR2 as SASEGT. With 8 bases removed from V and 2 bases from J, the gap between germline ends came to 16 bases. In DNA, the CDR3 is TGTGCCAGCCTTCAGGGGACTGCGGCCTACGAGCAGTACTTC. Translating it yields CASLQGTAAYEQYF.

The table lists this clonotype with a few counts. The chain uses TRBV18 and TRBJ2-7; 16 bases agree with TRBD2. The J segment lost 6 bases and the V segment lost 4 bases, leaving 3 bases of the junction unmatched. The CDR3 sequence is 15 residues long. Germline-derived CDR1 and CDR2 are KGHSH and LQKENI. CDR3 residues: CASSRGLAGGREQYF. The CDR3 DNA is TGTGCCAGCTCACGGGGACTAGCGGGAGGGCGCGAGCAGTACTTC.